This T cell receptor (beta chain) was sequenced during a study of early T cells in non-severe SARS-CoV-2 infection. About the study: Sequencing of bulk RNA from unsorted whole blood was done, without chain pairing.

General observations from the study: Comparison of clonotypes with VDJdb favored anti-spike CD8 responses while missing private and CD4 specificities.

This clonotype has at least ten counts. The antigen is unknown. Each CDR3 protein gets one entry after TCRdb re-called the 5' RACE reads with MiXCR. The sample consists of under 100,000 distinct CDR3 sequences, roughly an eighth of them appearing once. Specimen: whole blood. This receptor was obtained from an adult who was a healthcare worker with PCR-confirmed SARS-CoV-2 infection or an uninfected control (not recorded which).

Written as DNA, the CDR3 is TGTGCCAGCAGCACCGGGGTCGGGCCACAAGAGACCCAGTACTTC. Protein product: CASSTGVGPQETQYF. This rearrangement joins TRBV7-6 to TRBJ2-5, with a tentative D call TRBD2 (5 bases). V lost 5 bases and J 2 bases, leaving 15 bases between the germline ends. CDR3 length: 15 residues. Germline CDR1 reads SGHVS; CDR2 reads FNYEAQ.